Described below is a single T cell receptor (beta chain) sequence and its context. Its antigen is not known. This sample was included in a study of cytomegalovirus exposure and HLA in healthy donors. General observations from the study: Segments of the TCR beta V type were, in most cases, productive about 90% or about 30% of the time in an earlier analysis. Later, an analysis found that common viral pathogens appeared to be linked with several of the most significant clusters. Among TCR beta chains of equal frequency, HLA-associated ones were more clonally expanded in a later analysis.

V lost 4 bases and J 0 bases, leaving 19 bases between the germline ends. This CDR3 spans 18 amino acids. Per the germline V gene, CDR1 is MNHNS and CDR2 is SASEGT. Primers: 60 Vbeta forward and 13 Jbeta reverse. Sequenced by immunoSEQ multiplex PCR; TCRdb stores in-frame clones only, minus some. The data contain some 70,000 clones, approximately 70% of them singletons. The receptor was isolated from a male donor in good health and CMV-seropositive. The genes are TRBV6-1 and TRBJ2-1; possibly TRBD2 for D (5 bases). Source material: PBMCs. As DNA, the CDR3 is TGTGCCAGCAGTGGGTTTGTGGGAGCCCCTAGCTCCTACAATGAGCAGTTCTTC. This gives the protein CASSGFVGAPSSYNEQFF.